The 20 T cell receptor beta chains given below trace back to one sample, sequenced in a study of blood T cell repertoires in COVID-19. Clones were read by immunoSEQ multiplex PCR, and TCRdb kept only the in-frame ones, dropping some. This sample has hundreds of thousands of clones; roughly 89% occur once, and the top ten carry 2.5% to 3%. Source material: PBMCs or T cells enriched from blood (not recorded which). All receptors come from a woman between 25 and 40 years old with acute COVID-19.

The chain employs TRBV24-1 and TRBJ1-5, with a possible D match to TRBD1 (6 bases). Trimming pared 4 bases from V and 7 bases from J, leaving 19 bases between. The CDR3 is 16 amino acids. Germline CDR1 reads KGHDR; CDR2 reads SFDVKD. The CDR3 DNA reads TGTGCCACCAGTGAGTGGACAGTTCGGGCAGAGCAGCCCCAGCATTTT. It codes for CATSEWTVRAEQPQHF.

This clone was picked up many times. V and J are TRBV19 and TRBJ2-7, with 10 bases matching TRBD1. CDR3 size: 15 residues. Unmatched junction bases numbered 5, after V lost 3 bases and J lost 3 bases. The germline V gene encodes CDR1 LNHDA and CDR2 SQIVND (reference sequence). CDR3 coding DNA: TGTGCCAGTAGTATTAGGACAGGGGGGGACTACGAGCAGTACTTC. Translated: CASSIRTGGDYEQYF. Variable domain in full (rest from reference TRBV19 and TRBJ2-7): DGGITQSPKYLFRKEGQNVTLSCEQNLNHDAMYWYRQDPGQGLRLIYYSQIVNDFQKGDIAEGYSVSREKKESFPLTVTSAQKNPTAFYLCASSIRTGGDYEQYFGPGTRLTVT.

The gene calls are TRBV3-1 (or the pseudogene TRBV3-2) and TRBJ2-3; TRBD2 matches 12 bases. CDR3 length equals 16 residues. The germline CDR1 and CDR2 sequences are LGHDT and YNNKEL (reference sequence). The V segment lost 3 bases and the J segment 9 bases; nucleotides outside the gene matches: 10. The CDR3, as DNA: TGTGCCAGCAGCCAGGCGACTAGCGGGGGCCTTCCAACGCAGTATTTT. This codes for CASSQATSGGLPTQYF.

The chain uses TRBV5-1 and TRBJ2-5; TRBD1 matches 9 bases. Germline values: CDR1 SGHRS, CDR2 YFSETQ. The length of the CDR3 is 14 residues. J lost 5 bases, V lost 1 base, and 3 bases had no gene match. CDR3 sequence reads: CASSLPGTGETQYF. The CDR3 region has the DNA TGCGCCAGCAGCTTGCCCGGGACAGGGGAGACCCAGTACTTC. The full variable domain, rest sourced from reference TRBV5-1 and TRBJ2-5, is KAGVTQTPRYLIKTRGQQVTLSCSPISGHRSVSWYQQTPGQGLQFLFEYFSETQRNKGNFPGRFSGRQFSNSRSEMNVSTLELGDSALYLCASSLPGTGETQYFGPGTRLLVL.

CDR3 loop: CASSQDPGEQFF. CDR3 coding DNA: TGTGCCAGCAGCCAAGACCCGGGTGAGCAGTTCTTC. The chain employs TRBV3-1 (or the pseudogene TRBV3-2) and TRBJ2-1, with D hard to call. CDR3 length equals 12 residues. Germline V CDR1 and CDR2: LGHDT, YNNKEL (reference sequence). V was cut by 0 bases and J by 9 bases, with 6 bases left in between.

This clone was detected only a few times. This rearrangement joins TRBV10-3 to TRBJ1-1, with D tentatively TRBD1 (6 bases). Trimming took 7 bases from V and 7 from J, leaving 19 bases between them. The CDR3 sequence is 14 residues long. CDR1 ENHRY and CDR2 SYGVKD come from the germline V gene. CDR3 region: CAINSLGQFSEAFF. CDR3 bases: TGTGCCATCAATTCCCTAGGACAGTTTAGTGAAGCTTTCTTT.

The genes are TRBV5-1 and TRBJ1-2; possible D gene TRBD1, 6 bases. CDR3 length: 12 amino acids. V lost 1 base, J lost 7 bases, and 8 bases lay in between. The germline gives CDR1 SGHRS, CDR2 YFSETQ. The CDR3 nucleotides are TGCGCCAGCAGCTTGTGGGGGCTTGGCTACACCTTC. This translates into CASSLWGLGYTF.

For the CDR3, the DNA is TGTGCCAGCAGCTTGGGACAGAACACCGGGGAGCTGTTTTTT. This gives the protein CASSLGQNTGELFF. The V gene is TRBV11-2, the J gene TRBJ2-2; D is perhaps TRBD1 (6 bases). CDR1 and CDR2 (germline): SGHAT, FQNNGV. Trimming removed 3 bases at V and 1 base at J, with 6 bases between. CDR3 length: 14 amino acids. Supplemented by reference TRBV11-2 and TRBJ2-2, the full variable domain reads EAGVAQSPRYKIIEKRQSVAFWCNPISGHATLYWYQQILGQGPKLLIQFQNNGVVDDSQLPKDRFSAERLKGVDSTLKIQPAKLEDSAVYLCASSLGQNTGELFFGEGSRLTVL.

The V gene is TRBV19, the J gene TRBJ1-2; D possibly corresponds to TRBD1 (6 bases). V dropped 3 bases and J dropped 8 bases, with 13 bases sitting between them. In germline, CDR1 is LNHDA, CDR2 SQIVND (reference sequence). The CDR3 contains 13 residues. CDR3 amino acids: CASSITAGEGYTF. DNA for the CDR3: TGTGCCAGTAGTATCACGGCAGGGGAGGGCTACACCTTC.

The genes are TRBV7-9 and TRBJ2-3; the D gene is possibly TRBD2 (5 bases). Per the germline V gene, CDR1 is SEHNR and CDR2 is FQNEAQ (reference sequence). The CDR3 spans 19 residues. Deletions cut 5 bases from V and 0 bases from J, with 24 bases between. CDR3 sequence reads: CASSAPLVRNERSTDTQYF. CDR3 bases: TGTGCCAGCAGCGCACCTTTGGTCCGGAACGAGCGGAGCACAGATACGCAGTATTTT.

The CDR3 nucleotides read TGCGCCAGCAGCTTGCGAGGACAGCAGAACACTGAAGCTTTCTTT. This codes for CASSLRGQQNTEAFF. This rearrangement joins TRBV5-1 to TRBJ1-1; D might be TRBD1 (6 bases). The V gene lost 1 base and the J gene lost 1 base, with 11 bases spanning the gap. The CDR3 totals 15 residues. The germline V gene has CDR1 SGHRS and CDR2 YFSETQ.

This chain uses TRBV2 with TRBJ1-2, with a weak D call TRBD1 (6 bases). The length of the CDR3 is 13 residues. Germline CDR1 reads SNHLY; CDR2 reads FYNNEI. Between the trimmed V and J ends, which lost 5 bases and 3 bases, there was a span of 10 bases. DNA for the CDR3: TGTGCCAGCAGTCAGGGGTTAGACTATGGCTACACCTTC. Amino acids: CASSQGLDYGYTF. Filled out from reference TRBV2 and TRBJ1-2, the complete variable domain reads EPEVTQTPSHQVTQMGQEVILRCVPISNHLYFYWYRQILGQKVEFLVSFYNNEISEKSEIFDDQFSVERPDGSNFTLKIRSTKLEDSAMYFCASSQGLDYGYTFGSGTRLTVV.

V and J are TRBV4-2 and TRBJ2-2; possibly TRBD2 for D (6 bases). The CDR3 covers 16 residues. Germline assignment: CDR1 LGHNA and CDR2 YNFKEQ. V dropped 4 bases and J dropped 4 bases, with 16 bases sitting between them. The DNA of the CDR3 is TGTGCCAGCAGCCTCCGACTAAGGGAGGCCACCGGGGAGCTGTTTTTT. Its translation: CASSLRLREATGELFF.

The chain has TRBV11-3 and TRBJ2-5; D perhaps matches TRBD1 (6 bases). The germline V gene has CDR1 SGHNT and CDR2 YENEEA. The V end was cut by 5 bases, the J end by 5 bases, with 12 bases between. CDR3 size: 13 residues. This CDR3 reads CASSPGAEETQYF. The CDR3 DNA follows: TGTGCCAGCAGCCCAGGGGCTGAGGAGACCCAGTACTTC.

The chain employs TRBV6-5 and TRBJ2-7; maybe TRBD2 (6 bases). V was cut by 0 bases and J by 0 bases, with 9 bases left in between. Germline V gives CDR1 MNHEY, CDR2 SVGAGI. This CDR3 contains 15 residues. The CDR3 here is CASSYSGGSSYEQYF. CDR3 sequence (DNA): TGTGCCAGCAGTTACTCGGGGGGAAGCTCCTACGAGCAGTACTTC.

DNA for the CDR3: TGTGCCAGCAGAGAGAGACCGGGACAGAATTCACCCCTCCACTTT. This encodes CASRERPGQNSPLHF. The chain employs TRBV2 and TRBJ1-6; 7 bases agree with TRBD1. Germline V CDR1 and CDR2: SNHLY, FYNNEI. Unmatched junction bases numbered 9, after V lost 6 bases and J lost 7 bases. The CDR3 sequence is 15 residues long.

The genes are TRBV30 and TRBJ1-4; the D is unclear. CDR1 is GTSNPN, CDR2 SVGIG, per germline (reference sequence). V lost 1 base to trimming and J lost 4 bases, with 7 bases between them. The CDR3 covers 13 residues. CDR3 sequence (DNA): TGTGCCTGGAGTGGTCGGTATAATGAAAAACTGTTTTTT. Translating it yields CAWSGRYNEKLFF.

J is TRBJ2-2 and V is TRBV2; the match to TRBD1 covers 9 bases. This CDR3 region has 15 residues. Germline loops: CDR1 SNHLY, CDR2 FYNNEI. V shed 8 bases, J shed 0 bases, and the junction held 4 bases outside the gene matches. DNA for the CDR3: TGTGCCAGCGGACAGGGGATAACGAACACCGGGGAGCTGTTTTTT. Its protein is CASGQGITNTGELFF.

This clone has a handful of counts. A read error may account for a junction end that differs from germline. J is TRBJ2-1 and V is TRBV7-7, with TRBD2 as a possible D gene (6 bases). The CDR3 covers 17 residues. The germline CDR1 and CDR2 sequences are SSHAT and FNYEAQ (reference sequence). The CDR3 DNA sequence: TGTGCTAGCAGCCCGCTGTGGCGGGGCGAATCCTACAATGAGCAGTTCTTC. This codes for CASSPLWRGESYNEQFF.

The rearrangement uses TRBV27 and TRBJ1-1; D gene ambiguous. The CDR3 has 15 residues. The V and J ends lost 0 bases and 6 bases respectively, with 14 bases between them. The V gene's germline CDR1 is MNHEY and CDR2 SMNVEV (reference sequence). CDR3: CASSLSGLRSSEAFF. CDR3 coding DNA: TGTGCCAGCAGTTTATCGGGTTTGAGGAGCTCTGAAGCTTTCTTT.